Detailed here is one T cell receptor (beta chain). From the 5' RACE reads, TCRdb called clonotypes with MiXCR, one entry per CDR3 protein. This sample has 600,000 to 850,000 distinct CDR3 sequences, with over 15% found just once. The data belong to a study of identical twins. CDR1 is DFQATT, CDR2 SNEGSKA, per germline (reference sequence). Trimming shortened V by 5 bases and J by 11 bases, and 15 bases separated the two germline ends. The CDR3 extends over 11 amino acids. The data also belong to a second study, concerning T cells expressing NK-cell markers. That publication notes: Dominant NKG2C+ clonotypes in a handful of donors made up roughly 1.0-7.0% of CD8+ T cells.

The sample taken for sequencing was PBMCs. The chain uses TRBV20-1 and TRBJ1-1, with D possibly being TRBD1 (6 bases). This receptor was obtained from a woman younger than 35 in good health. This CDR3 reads CSAAYREEAFF. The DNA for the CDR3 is TGCAGTGCTGCTTACAGGGAAGAGGCTTTCTTT.